The 10 T cell receptor beta chains presented below share a single source sample, sequenced in a study of blood T cell repertoires in COVID-19. Method: immunoSEQ multiplex PCR; TCRdb's copy keeps in-frame clones and lacks some. Among over 250,000 clones, more than 75% were seen once, and the ten largest hold 1.5%. Material: peripheral blood. The source is a middle-aged woman who had recovered from COVID-19.

The genes are TRBV29-1 and TRBJ1-2; 12 bases are shared with TRBD1. The germline CDR1 and CDR2 sequences are SQVTM and ANQGSEA. V gave up 7 bases and J gave up 8 bases; unmatched junction bases: 17. The CDR3 is 16 residues long. The CDR3 nucleotides are TGCAGCGCGACGGGACAGGGGGCGATAGTTGCAGGAGGCTACACCTTC. Translation: CSATGQGAIVAGGYTF.

The rearrangement joins TRBV16 to TRBJ1-5; D unresolved. CDR3 length: 16 amino acids. Trimming took off 0 bases at V and 0 bases at J, with 9 bases between the two ends. Looked up from germline, CDR1 is KGHSY and CDR2 is FQNENV. The CDR3 DNA is TGTGCCAGCAGCCAATCCGGGGTCGTTAGCAATCAGCCCCAGCATTTT. As protein: CASSQSGVVSNQPQHF.

The chain employs TRBV9 and TRBJ2-7; 10 bases fit TRBD2. Germline CDR1 reads SGDLS; CDR2 reads YYNGEE. The CDR3 is made up of 17 amino acids. The V gene end was trimmed by 3 bases and the J gene end by 7 bases; junction bases not matched to a gene: 16. In DNA, the CDR3 is TGTGCCAGCAGCGCATCTGGGTCTAGCGGGAGAAGGGGGGAGCAGTACTTC. Translated: CASSASGSSGRRGEQYF. Combining the CDR3 with reference TRBV9 and TRBJ2-7 gives the whole variable domain DSGVTQTPKHLITATGQRVTLRCSPRSGDLSVYWYQQSLDQGLQFLIQYYNGEERAKGNILERFSAQQFPDLHSELNLSSLELGDSALYFCASSASGSSGRRGEQYFGPGTRLTVT.

This chain connects TRBV15 to TRBJ1-5, with D tentatively TRBD1 (6 bases). Germline V gene lookup returns CDR1 LNHNV and CDR2 YYDKDF (reference sequence). The CDR3 consists of 15 residues. Trimming pared 3 bases from V and 2 bases from J, leaving 11 bases between. The CDR3 DNA sequence: TGTGCCACCAGCAGGGGGGAGGGGGGCAATCAGCCCCAGCATTTT. It translates to CATSRGEGGNQPQHF. The complete variable domain, with remaining parts taken from reference TRBV15 and TRBJ1-5, reads DAMVIQNPRYQVTQFGKPVTLSCSQTLNHNVMYWYQQKSSQAPKLLFHYYDKDFNNEADTPDNFQSRRPNTSFCFLDIRSPGLGDTAMYLCATSRGEGGNQPQHFGDGTRLSIL.

This clone occurred once. CDR3 protein: CASSVGGGGQETQYF. The CDR3 DNA is TGTGCCAGCAGCGTAGGGGGAGGGGGCCAAGAGACCCAGTACTTC. The genes are TRBV9 and TRBJ2-5; D is possibly TRBD2 (7 bases). This CDR3 spans 15 amino acids. Germline-derived CDR1 and CDR2 are SGDLS and YYNGEE. Trimming pared 0 bases from V and 1 base from J, leaving 10 bases between.

The rearrangement links TRBV18 to TRBJ1-4; D not resolved. CDR1 KGHSH and CDR2 LQKENI come from the germline V gene. V shed 2 bases and J shed 8 bases, with 12 bases lying between them. The CDR3 contains 14 residues. CDR3 sequence: CASSPYQRREKLFF. The CDR3 nucleotides are TGTGCCAGCTCACCATATCAGCGTAGGGAAAAACTGTTTTTT.

The rearrangement uses TRBV19 and TRBJ2-3, with a possible D match to TRBD2 (6 bases). Deletions cut 3 bases from V and 4 bases from J, with 17 bases between. From germline, CDR1 is LNHDA and CDR2 SQIVND (reference sequence). The CDR3 totals 16 residues. The CDR3 sequence: CASSMGRGGYSDTQYF. The CDR3, as DNA: TGTGCCAGTAGTATGGGTCGAGGAGGGTACTCAGATACGCAGTATTTT.

The table lists this clone with a count of one. This CDR3 is also generated by other DNA sequences in the sample. The V gene is TRBV9, the J gene TRBJ1-4; no reliable D call. Looked up from germline, CDR1 is SGDLS and CDR2 is YYNGEE. The CDR3 loop spans 14 amino acids. Trimming removed 0 bases from V and 8 bases from J, with 11 bases in between. As DNA, the CDR3 is TGTGCCAGCAGCGTAGATGGAGGAAACGAAAAACTGTTTTTT. Translating it yields CASSVDGGNEKLFF.

This chain uses TRBV5-6 with TRBJ1-2; 10 nucleotides line up with TRBD1. The junction had 5 bases not matched to a gene; V was cut back by 4 bases and J by 2 bases. This CDR3 spans 15 amino acids. Germline CDR1 reads SGHDT; CDR2 reads YYEEEE. The CDR3: CASSRGTGANYGYTF. CDR3 bases: TGTGCCAGCAGCCGAGGGACAGGGGCCAACTATGGCTACACCTTC.

The chain combines TRBV7-2 with TRBJ2-3; 9 bases match TRBD1. Germline assignment: CDR1 SGHTA and CDR2 FQGNSA. V shed 5 bases and J 5 bases; nucleotides not matched to a gene: 11. This CDR3 has 16 amino acids. CDR3: CASSLHKQGAEDTQYF. The CDR3 coding sequence is TGTGCCAGCAGCCTTCACAAACAGGGGGCGGAAGATACGCAGTATTTT.